This is a list of T cell receptor beta chains from one sample in a study of siplizumab effects on memory and regulatory T cells. Only in-frame clones appear in the TCRdb table, and some are missing; sequencing was by immunoSEQ multiplex PCR. This repertoire shows more than 85,000 clones, more than 90% found once; its top ten account for just over 2.5%. The sample consisted of CD4+ T cells sorted from blood. The source is a human donor in good health. Some clones in this sample may be carry-over from other donors' samples. Each CDR3 is given with its conserved first and last residue. A D gene is named only where the DNA matches it firmly. The size entry is marked missing in some rows and otherwise reads once, few, many or a size class.

CDR3 protein: CASSQGSQGAAFF
CDR3 DNA: TGTGCCAGCAGCCAAGGGTCCCAGGGGGCAGCTTTCTTT
V gene: TRBV14
clone size: NA
J gene: TRBJ1-1
D gene: TRBD1

CDR3 protein: CASSVDRGSGTQYF
CDR3 DNA: TGTGCCAGTAGCGTGGACAGGGGAAGTGGGACCCAGTACTTC
V gene: TRBV19
clone size: NA
J gene: TRBJ2-5
D gene: TRBD1

CDR3 protein: CASSLYPGTATNEKLFF
CDR3 DNA: TGTGCCAGCAGCTTGTATCCGGGCACAGCAACTAATGAAAAACTGTTTTTT
V gene: TRBV5-8
clone size: once
J gene: TRBJ1-4
D gene: NA

CDR3 protein: CASRSRDRPYSNQPQHF
CDR3 DNA: TGTGCCAGCCGGTCTCGGGACAGACCCTATAGCAATCAGCCCCAGCATTTT
V gene: TRBV28
clone size: once
J gene: TRBJ1-5
D gene: TRBD1

CDR3 protein: CASSSMTSGTYEQYF
CDR3 DNA: TGTGCCAGCAGCTCCATGACTAGCGGAACCTACGAGCAGTACTTC
V gene: TRBV27
clone size: NA
J gene: TRBJ2-7
D gene: TRBD2

CDR3 protein: CATGGSSYEQYF
CDR3 DNA: TGTGCCACCGGCGGGAGCTCCTACGAGCAGTACTTC
V gene: TRBV15
clone size: NA
J gene: TRBJ2-7
D gene: TRBD2

CDR3 protein: CASSLLAGGVTGELFF
CDR3 DNA: TGTGCCAGCAGCTTGTTGGCGGGAGGGGTCACCGGGGAGCTGTTTTTT
V gene: TRBV5-5
clone size: NA
J gene: TRBJ2-2
D gene: TRBD2

CDR3 protein: CASMARAYGYTF
CDR3 DNA: TGTGCCAGCATGGCCAGGGCTTATGGCTACACCTTC
V gene: TRBV28
clone size: NA
J gene: TRBJ1-2
D gene: NA

CDR3 protein: CASSIQDPGYEQYF
CDR3 DNA: TGTGCCAGTAGTATCCAAGACCCAGGGTACGAGCAGTACTTC
V gene: TRBV19
clone size: NA
J gene: TRBJ2-7
D gene: NA

CDR3 protein: CASSVAPRTEAFF
CDR3 DNA: TGTGCCAGCAGCGTAGCGCCGAGGACTGAAGCTTTCTTT
V gene: TRBV9
clone size: NA
J gene: TRBJ1-1
D gene: NA

CDR3 protein: CASSLVVVAGNNEQFF
CDR3 DNA: TGTGCCAGCAGCTTAGTTGTAGTAGCGGGGAACAATGAGCAGTTCTTC
V gene: TRBV11-2
clone size: NA
J gene: TRBJ2-1
D gene: TRBD2

CDR3 protein: CASTQDRDNGYTF
CDR3 DNA: TGCGCCAGCACCCAGGACAGGGATAATGGCTACACCTTC
V gene: TRBV10-2
clone size: few
J gene: TRBJ1-2
D gene: TRBD1

CDR3 protein: CSVGGKGAYGYTF
CDR3 DNA: TGCAGCGTTGGAGGGAAGGGAGCCTATGGCTACACCTTC
V gene: TRBV29-1
clone size: few
J gene: TRBJ1-2
D gene: NA

CDR3 protein: CSAERANAPGELFF
CDR3 DNA: TGCAGCGCCGAACGGGCTAACGCACCGGGGGAGCTGTTTTTT
V gene: TRBV29-1
clone size: NA
J gene: TRBJ2-2
D gene: NA

CDR3 protein: CASSLDRAISGNTIYF
CDR3 DNA: TGTGCCAGCAGTTTAGACAGGGCTATCTCTGGAAACACCATATATTTT
V gene: TRBV28
clone size: NA
J gene: TRBJ1-3
D gene: TRBD1

CDR3 protein: CASSVRASGTKNIQYF
CDR3 DNA: TGTGCCAGCAGTGTTCGGGCTAGCGGAACCAAAAACATTCAGTACTTC
V gene: TRBV2
clone size: NA
J gene: TRBJ2-4
D gene: TRBD2

CDR3 protein: CASSSPAISTDTQYF
CDR3 DNA: TGTGCCAGCAGCTCCCCGGCCATTAGCACAGATACGCAGTATTTT
V gene: TRBV5-6
clone size: NA
J gene: TRBJ2-3
D gene: NA

CDR3 protein: CSVYRSWAQYF
CDR3 DNA: TGCAGCGTTTATAGGTCGTGGGCCCAGTACTTC
V gene: TRBV29-1
clone size: NA
J gene: TRBJ2-5
D gene: NA

CDR3 protein: CASSSQVYEQYF
CDR3 DNA: TGTGCCAGTAGTAGTCAGGTCTACGAGCAGTACTTC
V gene: TRBV19
clone size: NA
J gene: TRBJ2-7
D gene: NA

CDR3 protein: CASTRKGGTVYGYTF
CDR3 DNA: TGTGCCAGTACACGAAAAGGGGGGACAGTCTATGGCTACACCTTC
V gene: TRBV19
clone size: NA
J gene: TRBJ1-2
D gene: TRBD1

CDR3 protein: CASSLPREGTGELFF
CDR3 DNA: TGCGCCAGCAGCTTGCCGCGGGAGGGCACCGGGGAGCTGTTTTTT
V gene: TRBV5-1
clone size: NA
J gene: TRBJ2-2
D gene: TRBD2

CDR3 protein: CASSRRTGNTDEQYF
CDR3 DNA: TGTGCCAGCTCGCGACGTACAGGTAATACCGACGAGCAGTACTTC
V gene: TRBV18
clone size: NA
J gene: TRBJ2-7
D gene: NA

CDR3 protein: CAREVLTSGRWEYTGELFF
CDR3 DNA: TGTGCCAGGGAAGTCCTGACTAGCGGGAGGTGGGAGTACACCGGGGAGCTGTTTTTT
V gene: TRBV6-4
clone size: NA
J gene: TRBJ2-2
D gene: TRBD2

CDR3 protein: CASSLGRVKSDTQYF
CDR3 DNA: TGTGCCAGCAGCTTAGGCAGGGTAAAATCAGATACGCAGTATTTT
V gene: TRBV7-9
clone size: NA
J gene: TRBJ2-3
D gene: NA

CDR3 protein: CASSEFRGPAGNTIYF
CDR3 DNA: TGTGCCAGCAGTGAATTCCGGGGGCCGGCTGGAAACACCATATATTTT
V gene: TRBV25-1
clone size: NA
J gene: TRBJ1-3
D gene: NA

CDR3 protein: CSARFSYGYTF
CDR3 DNA: TGCAGTGCCCGATTTTCCTATGGCTACACCTTC
V gene: TRBV20-1
clone size: NA
J gene: TRBJ1-2
D gene: NA

CDR3 protein: CASSSYREAGLREQYF
CDR3 DNA: TGTGCCAGCAGCTCATACCGGGAAGCAGGGTTGCGGGAGCAGTACTTC
V gene: TRBV13
clone size: once
J gene: TRBJ2-7
D gene: NA

CDR3 protein: CASSLITGNEQYF
CDR3 DNA: TGTGCCAGCAGCTTAATTACCGGGAATGAGCAGTACTTC
V gene: TRBV7-9
clone size: NA
J gene: TRBJ2-7
D gene: NA

CDR3 protein: CASRPVESNTEAFF
CDR3 DNA: TGTGCCAGCAGGCCCGTAGAGTCAAACACTGAAGCTTTCTTT
V gene: TRBV7-6
clone size: few
J gene: TRBJ1-1
D gene: NA

CDR3 protein: CASSFDDIPQTQYF
CDR3 DNA: TGCGCCAGCAGCTTCGACGACATCCCACAGACCCAGTACTTC
V gene: TRBV5-1
clone size: NA
J gene: TRBJ2-5
D gene: NA

CDR3 protein: CASSPKPESYGYTF
CDR3 DNA: TGTGCCAGCTCACCCAAACCGGAGTCCTATGGCTACACCTTC
V gene: TRBV18
clone size: NA
J gene: TRBJ1-2
D gene: NA

CDR3 protein: CASSAKTGYGNTIYF
CDR3 DNA: TGTGCCAGCAGCGCCAAGACAGGGTATGGAAACACCATATATTTT
V gene: TRBV9
clone size: NA
J gene: TRBJ1-3
D gene: TRBD1

CDR3 protein: CASSEIAGGVYEQYF
CDR3 DNA: TGTGCCAGCAGCGAGATAGCGGGAGGGGTCTACGAGCAGTACTTC
V gene: TRBV6-1
clone size: NA
J gene: TRBJ2-7
D gene: TRBD2

CDR3 protein: CASSLGRGYEKLFF
CDR3 DNA: TGCGCCAGCAGCTTGGGGAGGGGTTATGAAAAACTGTTTTTT
V gene: TRBV5-1
clone size: NA
J gene: TRBJ1-4
D gene: NA

CDR3 protein: CASSSGQGRTGELFF
CDR3 DNA: TGTGCCAGCAGCTCAGGACAGGGGCGCACCGGGGAGCTGTTTTTT
V gene: TRBV7-3
clone size: NA
J gene: TRBJ2-2
D gene: TRBD1

CDR3 protein: CASSGGTSGAPYNEQFF
CDR3 DNA: TGTGCCAGCAGCGGAGGGACTAGCGGGGCGCCCTACAATGAGCAGTTCTTC
V gene: TRBV9
clone size: NA
J gene: TRBJ2-1
D gene: TRBD2

CDR3 protein: CASTRQGVANTGELFF
CDR3 DNA: TGTGCCAGCACGAGACAGGGGGTCGCGAACACCGGGGAGCTGTTTTTT
V gene: TRBV28
clone size: NA
J gene: TRBJ2-2
D gene: TRBD1

CDR3 protein: CASSLRGDSNQPQHF
CDR3 DNA: TGTGCCAGCAGCTTACGGGGGGATAGCAATCAGCCCCAGCATTTT
V gene: TRBV7-9
clone size: NA
J gene: TRBJ1-5
D gene: NA

CDR3 protein: CASSLGLAATYEQYF
CDR3 DNA: TGTGCCAGCAGCTTGGGACTAGCGGCTACCTACGAGCAGTACTTC
V gene: TRBV7-6
clone size: NA
J gene: TRBJ2-7
D gene: TRBD2

CDR3 protein: CASSLEAGVETDTQYF
CDR3 DNA: TGTGCCAGCAGCTTGGAGGCGGGAGTAGAGACAGATACGCAGTATTTT
V gene: TRBV5-4
clone size: NA
J gene: TRBJ2-3
D gene: TRBD2

CDR3 protein: CASSDAGAEAFF
CDR3 DNA: TGTGCCAGCAGTGACGCCGGAGCTGAAGCTTTCTTT
V gene: TRBV2
clone size: NA
J gene: TRBJ1-1
D gene: NA